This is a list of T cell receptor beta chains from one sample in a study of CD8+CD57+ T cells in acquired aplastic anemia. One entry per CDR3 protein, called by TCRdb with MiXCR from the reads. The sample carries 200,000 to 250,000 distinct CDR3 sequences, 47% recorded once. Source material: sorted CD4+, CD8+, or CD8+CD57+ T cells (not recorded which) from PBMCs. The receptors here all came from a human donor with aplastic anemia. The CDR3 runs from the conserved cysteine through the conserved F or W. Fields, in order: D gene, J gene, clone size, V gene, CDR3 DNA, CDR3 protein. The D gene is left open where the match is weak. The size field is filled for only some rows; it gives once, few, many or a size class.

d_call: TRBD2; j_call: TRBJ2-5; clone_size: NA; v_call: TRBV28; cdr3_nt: TGTGCCAGCAGGGAAGAGACTAGCGGGTTACAAGAGACCCAGTACTTC; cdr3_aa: CASREETSGLQETQYF
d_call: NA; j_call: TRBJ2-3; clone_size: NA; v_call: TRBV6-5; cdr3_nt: TGTGCCAGCAGTTACGCCATCGACTCAGATACGCAGTATTTT; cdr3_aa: CASSYAIDSDTQYF
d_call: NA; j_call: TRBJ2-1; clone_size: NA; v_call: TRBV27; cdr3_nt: TGTGCCAGCAGTTCCGGACCCCTCCGGGCCAATGAGCAGTTCTTC; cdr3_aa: CASSSGPLRANEQFF
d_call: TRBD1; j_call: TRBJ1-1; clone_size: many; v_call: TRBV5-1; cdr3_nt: TGCGCCAGCAGCTTGAAGGGGACAGGGGTCACTGAAGCTTTCTTT; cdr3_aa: CASSLKGTGVTEAFF
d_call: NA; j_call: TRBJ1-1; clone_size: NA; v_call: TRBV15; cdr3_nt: TGTGCCACCAGCAGCCCACAGCGCAACACTGAAGCTTTCTTT; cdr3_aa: CATSSPQRNTEAFF
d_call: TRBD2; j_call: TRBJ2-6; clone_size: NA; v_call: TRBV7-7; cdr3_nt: TGTGCTAGCAGCCCGGGGGGGCCTGGAGCCAACGTCCTGACTTTC; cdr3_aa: CASSPGGPGANVLTF
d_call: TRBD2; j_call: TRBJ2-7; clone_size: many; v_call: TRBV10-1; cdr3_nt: TGCGCCAGCAGTGAGGGTCGGGAGGCAGACGAGCAGTACTTC; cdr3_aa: CASSEGREADEQYF
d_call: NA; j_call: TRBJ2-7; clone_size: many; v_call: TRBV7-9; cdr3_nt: TGTGCCAGCAGCTTAGATACGAGGGATTTCGACGAGCAGTACTTC; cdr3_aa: CASSLDTRDFDEQYF
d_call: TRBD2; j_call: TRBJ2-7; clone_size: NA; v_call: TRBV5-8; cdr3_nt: TGCGCCAGCAGCACCGGGGGAGGGTTCAACGAGCAGTACTTC; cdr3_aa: CASSTGGGFNEQYF
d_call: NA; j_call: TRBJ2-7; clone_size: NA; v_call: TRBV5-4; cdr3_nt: TGTGCCAGCAGCCCTAAGCGTACCTACGAGCAGTACTTC; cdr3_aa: CASSPKRTYEQYF